The entry below describes one T cell receptor beta chain. Its antigen remains unknown. Treatment specified: around 19 received Ad26.COV2.S at low or high dose, single or two shots; about five received placebo; per-sample allocation not given. Day 63 after the first vaccine or placebo injection was the time point for sampling. Spike of the Wuhan-strain SARS-CoV-2 was expressed by an Ad26 vector, which formed the vaccine. Libraries were prepared by immunoSEQ multiplex PCR; TCRdb keeps only in-frame clonotypes and omits some of them. The table records a few hundred thousand clones, around 82% of them present only once. These data originate in a study of Ad26.COV2.S vaccination and SARS-CoV-2 variants. Study in general: Donor participated within the Ad26.COV2.S arm of the COV1001 trial.

Study-wide results and caveats: Vaccine recipients and placebo recipients showed similar non-spike TCR breadth.

CDR3 length: 14 residues. Losses at the gene ends were 2 bases for V and 7 bases for J; bases not matched to a gene: 9. CDR1 and CDR2 (germline): SGHRS, YFSETQ. The sequencing here drew on peripheral blood, taken in a trial of Ad26.COV2.S vaccine versus placebo. The receptor was isolated from a person between 18 and 65 years old who received the Ad26.COV2.S COVID-19 vaccine or a placebo. The genes are TRBV5-1 and TRBJ2-7; TRBD2 matches at 7 bases. The CDR3 sequence: CASSLGGSVWEQYF. The CDR3 DNA reads TGCGCCAGCAGCTTAGGCGGGAGCGTCTGGGAGCAGTACTTC. The full variable domain, its missing parts supplied by reference TRBV5-1 and TRBJ2-7, is KAGVTQTPRYLIKTRGQQVTLSCSPISGHRSVSWYQQTPGQGLQFLFEYFSETQRNKGNFPGRFSGRQFSNSRSEMNVSTLELGDSALYLCASSLGGSVWEQYFGPGTRLTVT.